The clone carrying this TCR beta chain showed up many times. Its antigen is as yet unknown. The library gave individual cDNA molecules unique molecular identifiers. Authors' data handling: From around 20,000 to 690,000 TCRs were found per sample, with a median of approximately 100,000. MiXCR was run by TCRdb on the reads, yielding one entry per CDR3 protein. These V and J calls derive from TCRdb rather than the authors' analysis. Here the sample spans about 120,000 distinct CDR3 sequences, over 7.5% being singletons. This record comes from a study of human T cells and chemical hapten exposure. Study-level background: Slight differences in pooled library volume were the main source of varying TCR yields across samples. Study outcomes and limitations: Unchanged with DPC sensitization were TCRs above 1 in 1000 frequency.

Unfractionated whole blood yielded total RNA. Germline CDR1 is MGHDK and CDR2 is SYGVNS. CDR3 length equals 13 residues. With 5 bases removed from V and 9 bases from J, the gap between germline ends came to 16 bases. The source material was whole blood. The chain recombines TRBV25-1 with TRBJ1-1, with unresolved D. The sequence was obtained from a human donor in good health. Some clones in this sample may be carry-over from other donors' samples. CDR3 in amino acids: CASSLLSSGKAFF. CDR3 nucleotides: TGTGCCAGCAGTTTATTATCGAGCGGGAAAGCTTTCTTT.